Listed here are 30 T cell receptor beta chains from one sample, sequenced in a study of cytomegalovirus exposure and HLA in healthy donors (dated by TCRdb to the late 2010s). The method behind the library was the immunoSEQ multiplex PCR assay. For the multiplex PCR, a mixture combining 60 forward primers for TCR Vbeta segments and 13 reverse primers for TCR Jbeta segments was used. This immuneACCESS table, as held by TCRdb, lists in-frame sequences with V and J called but not all clones. Of the missing ones, under half trace to an unresolved V gene in checked studies; the others have no known cause. The sample table shows 180,000 or so clones, and 77% are seen once. Less than 1.5% of the sample rests with the top ten. The specimen was PBMCs. The source is a man younger than 35 in good health and CMV-seronegative.

The chain has TRBV7-2 and TRBJ1-2, with D unresolved. Trimming cost V 2 bases and J 2 bases, with 6 bases left between them. This CDR3 region has 13 residues. Germline lookup yields CDR1 SGHTA and CDR2 FQGNSA. CDR3 DNA sequence: TGTGCCAGCAGCTTAACATCGAACTATGGCTACACCTTC. This translates into CASSLTSNYGYTF.

V gene TRBV23-1 combines with J gene TRBJ2-5; D is perhaps TRBD2 (5 bases). TRBV23-1 is noted as an ORF with a role that remains uncertain. The V end was cut by 1 base, the J end by 4 bases, with 16 bases between. The CDR3 is 16 residues long. CDR3 nucleotide sequence: TGCGCCAGCAGTCAATGTGCGGGCGAGGACCGAGAGACCCAGTACTTC. Its protein product is CASSQCAGEDRETQYF.

The genes are TRBV6-1 and TRBJ1-2, with D uncertain. The CDR3 loop spans 14 amino acids. V shed 3 bases and J shed 0 bases, with 8 bases lying between them. The V gene's germline CDR1 is MNHNS and CDR2 SASEGT. This CDR3 is CASSDWETNYGYTF. The CDR3 nucleotides are TGTGCCAGCAGTGACTGGGAGACTAACTATGGCTACACCTTC.

V usage is TRBV6-1 and J usage is TRBJ1-1; 9 bases line up with TRBD1. Germline V gene lookup returns CDR1 MNHNS and CDR2 SASEGT. The CDR3 is 16 residues long. J gave up 7 bases and V 3 bases, and 12 bases lay outside the gene matches. In DNA form, the CDR3 reads TGTGCCAGCAGTGACTGGGGGACAGGGAGGTCGCGTGAAGCTTTCTTT. Translated, it gives CASSDWGTGRSREAFF.

This clone showed up just once. V usage is TRBV7-9 and J usage is TRBJ2-1, with 11 bases that match TRBD2. The CDR3 runs 17 residues. Looked up from germline, CDR1 is SEHNR and CDR2 is FQNEAQ (reference sequence). With 1 base clipped from V and 5 bases from J, the junction kept 7 bases outside the gene matches. DNA for the CDR3: TGTGCCAGCAGCTTAGGCCTGACTAGCGGGGCTAACAATGAGCAGTTCTTC. Protein product: CASSLGLTSGANNEQFF.

This chain connects TRBV5-6 to TRBJ2-5; 14 nucleotides agree with TRBD2. The CDR3 has 18 amino acids. V gave up 4 bases and J gave up 2 bases; unmatched junction bases: 10. Germline V gene sequence: CDR1 SGHDT, CDR2 YYEEEE. The CDR3, as DNA: TGTGCCAGCAGCGGCATTGGACTAGCGGGGGGAAAACAAGAGACCCAGTACTTC. Its protein product is CASSGIGLAGGKQETQYF.

The chain employs TRBV5-6 and TRBJ1-2, with TRBD1 matching 9 bases. The germline V gene encodes CDR1 SGHDT and CDR2 YYEEEE. J gave up 7 bases and V 4 bases, and 2 bases lay outside the gene matches. CDR3 size: 12 residues. CDR3 sequence (DNA): TGTGCCAGCAGCCGGGACAGGGCTGGCTACACCTTC. It translates to CASSRDRAGYTF.

Worth noting for this clone: Relative to the germline gene, one junction end is altered; a read error may explain this. The chain combines TRBV5-1 with TRBJ2-1, with 9 bases that match TRBD1. Per the germline V gene, CDR1 is SGHRS and CDR2 is YFSETQ. The length of the CDR3 is 15 residues. CDR3 bases: TGCGCCAGCAGATTGGGACAGGGCTCCTACAATGAGCAGTTCTTC. Translating it yields CASRLGQGSYNEQFF.

V usage is TRBV29-1 and J usage is TRBJ1-4; TRBD1 matches at 7 bases. The CDR3 contains 13 residues. Germline CDR1 SQVTM, CDR2 ANQGSEA. V trimming: 7 bases; J trimming: 5 bases; junction bases outside the gene matches: 7. Here the CDR3 DNA reads TGCAGCGGTGCCGGGACAGAAAATGAAAAACTGTTTTTT. This codes for CSGAGTENEKLFF.

This clone has more than one count but fewer than ten. The rearrangement uses TRBV5-4 and TRBJ1-4; D might be TRBD1 (6 bases). Deletions cut 2 bases from V and 0 bases from J, with 11 bases between. Per germline, CDR1 SGHNT and CDR2 YYREEE (reference sequence). The CDR3 is made up of 16 amino acids. CDR3 bases: TGTGCCAGCAGCTTTAATACAGGGTCAACTAATGAAAAACTGTTTTTT. It is translated as CASSFNTGSTNEKLFF.

V is TRBV5-1 and J is TRBJ2-7; D is possibly TRBD2 (7 bases). The germline gives CDR1 SGHRS, CDR2 YFSETQ. This CDR3 comprises 15 residues. Trimming stripped 1 base from V and 5 bases from J, with 16 bases between. The CDR3 DNA is TGCGCCAGCAGCTTGCGGAGGGGGGGCCCTAACGAGCAGTACTTC. Translated, it gives CASSLRRGGPNEQYF. Full variable domain (remainder filled in from reference TRBV5-1 and TRBJ2-7): KAGVTQTPRYLIKTRGQQVTLSCSPISGHRSVSWYQQTPGQGLQFLFEYFSETQRNKGNFPGRFSGRQFSNSRSEMNVSTLELGDSALYLCASSLRRGGPNEQYFGPGTRLTVT.

This clone turned up a few times. The chain carries TRBV4-1 and TRBJ1-2; a weak D match, TRBD1 (6 bases). Germline V gene data show CDR1 as MGHRA and CDR2 as YSYEKL. The CDR3 length is 13 residues. Deletions cut 4 bases from V and 8 bases from J, with 14 bases between. The CDR3 nucleotides read TGCGCCAGCAGCCCCCGGGGGGGCTTCGGCTACACCTTC. Protein product: CASSPRGGFGYTF.

On this clone itself: One end of the junction does not line up with germline, which may come from a read error. The CDR3 is CASSFGQQNYGCTF. DNA for the CDR3: TGTGCCAGCAGCTTTGGACAGCAGAACTATGGCTGCACCTTC. The V gene is TRBV5-4, the J gene TRBJ1-2, with D possibly TRBD1 on 6 matching bases. The CDR3 extends over 14 amino acids. The germline V gene encodes CDR1 SGHNT and CDR2 YYREEE (reference sequence). The whole variable domain, filled in from reference TRBV5-4 and TRBJ1-2, reads ETGVTQSPTHLIKTRGQQVTLRCSSQSGHNTVSWYQQALGQGPQFIFQYYREEENGRGNFPPRFSGLQFPNYSSELNVNALELDDSALYLCASSFGQQNYGCTFGSGTRLTVV.

The V call is TRBV7-6, the J call TRBJ2-5; D ambiguous. Trimming pared 2 bases from V and 2 bases from J, leaving 9 bases between. Germline CDR1 is SGHVS and CDR2 is FNYEAQ. The CDR3 runs to 14 residues. The CDR3 here is CASSLPAAQETQYF. For the CDR3, the DNA is TGTGCCAGCAGCTTACCGGCAGCGCAAGAGACCCAGTACTTC.

This clone was seen once. The chain couples TRBV9 to TRBJ2-5; D is unclear. The length of the CDR3 is 15 residues. The V end was cut by 4 bases, the J end by 2 bases, with 15 bases between. Germline V gene lookup returns CDR1 SGDLS and CDR2 YYNGEE. DNA for the CDR3: TGTGCCAGCAGCCCTAGTCCCACTGCACAAGAGACCCAGTACTTC. It yields the protein CASSPSPTAQETQYF.

This clone turned up a few times. The chain links TRBV5-4 to TRBJ2-1; 12 nucleotides line up with TRBD2. The CDR3 sequence is 15 residues long. Germline trimming cut 1 base from V and 5 bases from J; bases unmatched to any gene: 1. The germline V gene encodes CDR1 SGHNT and CDR2 YYREEE (reference sequence). The CDR3 loop reads CASSLTSGGHNEQFF. As DNA, the CDR3 is TGTGCCAGCAGCTTGACTAGCGGGGGGCACAATGAGCAGTTCTTC.

The rearrangement uses TRBV5-6 and TRBJ2-7; 7 bases align to TRBD1. V gave up 5 bases and J gave up 3 bases; unmatched junction bases: 5. The germline CDR1 and CDR2 sequences are SGHDT and YYEEEE. There are 13 residues in the CDR3. The CDR3 sequence: CASSLQGFYEQYF. In DNA, the CDR3 is TGTGCCAGCAGTCTACAGGGGTTCTACGAGCAGTACTTC.

This sequence joins TRBV19 and TRBJ2-2, with TRBD1 matching over 7 bases. The CDR3 runs 14 residues. Germline loops: CDR1 LNHDA, CDR2 SQIVND (reference sequence). V lost 7 bases and J lost 6; bases outside the gene matches: 8. CDR3 amino acids: CASTSLDRAGELFF. Written as DNA, the CDR3 is TGTGCCAGTACCTCCCTCGACAGGGCCGGGGAGCTGTTTTTT. Combining the CDR3 with reference TRBV19 and TRBJ2-2 gives the whole variable domain DGGITQSPKYLFRKEGQNVTLSCEQNLNHDAMYWYRQDPGQGLRLIYYSQIVNDFQKGDIAEGYSVSREKKESFPLTVTSAQKNPTAFYLCASTSLDRAGELFFGEGSRLTVL.

This rearrangement joins TRBV28 to TRBJ1-5; 7 bases align to TRBD1. CDR3 size: 14 residues. V lost 4 bases, J lost 0 bases, and 0 bases stayed unmatched. The germline V gene has CDR1 MDHEN and CDR2 SYDVKM. Written as DNA, the CDR3 is TGTGCCAGCAGTTGGGACAGTAGCAATCAGCCCCAGCATTTT. It codes for CASSWDSSNQPQHF. Supplemented by reference TRBV28 and TRBJ1-5, the full variable domain reads DVKVTQSSRYLVKRTGEKVFLECVQDMDHENMFWYRQDPGLGLRLIYFSYDVKMKEKGDIPEGYSVSREKKERFSLILESASTNQTSMYLCASSWDSSNQPQHFGDGTRLSIL.

This clone was counted a few times. This chain joins TRBV14 and TRBJ2-1; 11 bases agree with TRBD2. V lost 3 bases and J lost 13; bases outside the gene matches: 17. This CDR3 is built from 17 residues. Looked up from germline, CDR1 is SGHDN and CDR2 is FVKESK. The CDR3 loop reads CASSHLETSGTLISQFF. In DNA form, the CDR3 reads TGTGCCAGCAGCCACCTCGAGACTAGCGGGACCCTGATATCCCAGTTCTTC.

This rearrangement joins TRBV6-1 to TRBJ2-7, with 7 bases fitting TRBD2. CDR3 length: 14 residues. The V gene's germline CDR1 is MNHNS and CDR2 SASEGT. Trimming removed 3 bases from V and 4 bases from J; junction bases left unmatched: 6. The CDR3 region has the DNA TGTGCCAGCAGTGATTTTATCGGGGGGTACGAGCAGTACTTC. Its protein is CASSDFIGGYEQYF.

The CDR3 loop is CASSQARQGADGYTF. The CDR3 DNA sequence: TGTGCCAGCAGCCAAGCTCGACAGGGGGCCGACGGCTACACCTTC. This rearrangement joins TRBV4-2 to TRBJ1-2, with 10 bases matching TRBD1. The V segment lost 1 base and the J segment 8 bases; nucleotides outside the gene matches: 7. This CDR3 is built from 15 residues. In germline, CDR1 is LGHNA, CDR2 YNFKEQ.

The chain combines TRBV4-2 with TRBJ2-1; 8 bases fit TRBD2. The length of the CDR3 is 16 residues. Unmatched junction bases numbered 6, after V lost 1 base and J lost 4 bases. Germline V gene lookup returns CDR1 LGHNA and CDR2 YNFKEQ. In nucleotides, the CDR3 is TGTGCCAGCAGCCAAGTTAGCGGGGAGCAGTACAATGAGCAGTTCTTC. Translating gives CASSQVSGEQYNEQFF.

The J gene is TRBJ2-3, the V gene TRBV9; 9 bases map to TRBD2. J was trimmed by 2 bases and V by 4 bases; bases with no gene match: 5. The CDR3 spans 15 residues. Looked up from germline, CDR1 is SGDLS and CDR2 is YYNGEE. CDR3 residues: CASSPGLAYTDTQYF. Here the CDR3 DNA reads TGTGCCAGCAGCCCGGGACTAGCTTACACAGATACGCAGTATTTT.

This clone was counted between two and nine times. This chain links TRBV28 with TRBJ1-1; D is possibly TRBD1 (5 bases). The CDR3 spans 15 residues. Germline V lookup: CDR1 MDHEN, CDR2 SYDVKM. V gave up 2 bases and J gave up 1 base, with 11 bases separating them. Here the CDR3 reads CASSLGGAKNTEAFF. Here the CDR3 DNA reads TGTGCCAGCAGTTTAGGAGGGGCCAAGAACACTGAAGCTTTCTTT.

The V call is TRBV27, the J call TRBJ2-5; D may be TRBD1 (5 bases). V lost 0 bases to trimming and J lost 7 bases, with 9 bases between them. Per the germline V gene, CDR1 is MNHEY and CDR2 is SMNVEV (reference sequence). The CDR3 totals 13 residues. CDR3 region: CASSLSQGRTQYF. DNA for the CDR3: TGTGCCAGCAGTTTATCTCAGGGTCGGACCCAGTACTTC.

V gene TRBV7-2 combines with J gene TRBJ1-1, with a tentative D call TRBD1 (6 bases). V shed 3 bases and J shed 1 base, with 6 bases lying between them. CDR1 is SGHTA and CDR2 is FQGNSA in the germline V gene. The CDR3 is made up of 13 amino acids. The CDR3 DNA reads TGTGCCAGCAGCTTGACAGGGAACACTGAAGCTTTCTTT. Protein sequence: CASSLTGNTEAFF.

The chain couples TRBV5-6 to TRBJ2-4, with D hard to call. V lost 5 bases and J lost 8, with 17 bases in between. The CDR3 has 14 residues. The V gene's germline CDR1 is SGHDT and CDR2 YYEEEE. Written as DNA, the CDR3 is TGTGCCAGCAGTCCGGCGGCAGCCAAGCACATTCAGTACTTC. As protein: CASSPAAAKHIQYF.

This clone was counted only a few times. The gene calls are TRBV27 and TRBJ1-1; 8 nucleotides agree with TRBD1. This CDR3 contains 19 residues. V trimming: 5 bases; J trimming: 1 base; junction bases outside the gene matches: 18. Germline V CDR1 and CDR2: MNHEY, SMNVEV (reference sequence). The CDR3 here is CASSPSGIRTGNRNTEAFF. The CDR3 DNA reads as TGTGCCAGCAGTCCGTCGGGAATTAGGACAGGGAACCGGAACACTGAAGCTTTCTTT.

The chain links TRBV4-2 to TRBJ1-5; TRBD1 might be the D (6 bases). V lost 8 bases, J lost 3 bases, and 17 bases lay in between. CDR1 is LGHNA, CDR2 YNFKEQ, per germline. The CDR3 covers 15 residues. The CDR3 sequence: CASRLGARDNQPQHF. The CDR3 DNA sequence: TGTGCCAGCCGCCTGGGGGCGAGGGACAATCAGCCCCAGCATTTT.